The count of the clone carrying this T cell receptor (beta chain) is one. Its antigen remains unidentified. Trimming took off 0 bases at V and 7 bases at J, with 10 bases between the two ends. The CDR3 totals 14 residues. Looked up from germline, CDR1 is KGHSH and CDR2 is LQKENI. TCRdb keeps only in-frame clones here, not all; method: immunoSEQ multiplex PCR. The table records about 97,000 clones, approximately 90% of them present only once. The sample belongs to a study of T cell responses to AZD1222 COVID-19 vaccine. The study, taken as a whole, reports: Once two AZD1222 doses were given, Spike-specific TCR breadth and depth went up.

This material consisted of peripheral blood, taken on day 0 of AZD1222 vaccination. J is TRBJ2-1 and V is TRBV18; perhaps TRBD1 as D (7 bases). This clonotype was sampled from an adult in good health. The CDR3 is CASSPPRGRNEQFF. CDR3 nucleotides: TGTGCCAGCTCACCACCCAGGGGGAGGAATGAGCAGTTCTTC.